Shown below are 22 T cell receptor beta chains from a single sample sequenced in a study of T cell responses to AZD1222 COVID-19 vaccine. Measured with immunoSEQ multiplex PCR; TCRdb has only the in-frame clones, and not every one. The sample lists 92,000 or so clones; around 89% were seen once. The material sequenced was peripheral blood, taken 28 days after the second AZD1222 dose. The origin of the receptors is an adult who received the AZD1222 COVID-19 vaccine.

The chain recombines TRBV11-2 with TRBJ2-7; 7 nucleotides align to TRBD2. CDR1 is SGHAT, CDR2 FQNNGV, per germline. CDR3 size: 15 residues. The J segment lost 4 bases and the V segment lost 1 base, leaving 7 bases of the junction unmatched. CDR3: CASSLVGGSLYEQYF. The CDR3 region has the DNA TGTGCCAGCAGCTTAGTGGGGGGGTCCTTATACGAGCAGTACTTC.

The V call is TRBV7-8, the J call TRBJ1-5, with unresolved D. This CDR3 comprises 14 residues. V dropped 0 bases and J dropped 3 bases, with 6 bases sitting between them. CDR1 and CDR2 from the germline V gene are SGHVS and FQNEAQ. The CDR3 bases are TGTGCCAGCAGCTTAGCGGAGGCCAATCAGCCCCAGCATTTT. It is translated as CASSLAEANQPQHF.

The chain recombines TRBV30 with TRBJ1-5; D unclear. Germline V gene lookup returns CDR1 GTSNPN and CDR2 SVGIG (reference sequence). CDR3 length equals 12 residues. The V end was cut by 0 bases, the J end by 9 bases, with 9 bases between. In DNA form, the CDR3 reads TGTGCCTGGAGTGTACCCGGCGGGCCCCAGCATTTT. Amino acid sequence: CAWSVPGGPQHF.

This chain uses TRBV5-6 with TRBJ1-2; the D is unclear. The CDR3 sequence is 16 residues long. V shed 6 bases and J shed 2 bases, with 20 bases lying between them. From germline, CDR1 is SGHDT and CDR2 YYEEEE. The CDR3 DNA follows: TGTGCCAGCAACCCCTTACAGATAACGACCAACTATGGCTACACCTTC. Protein product: CASNPLQITTNYGYTF.

This clone was picked up one time. V and J are TRBV25-1 and TRBJ2-1, with D maybe TRBD2 (5 bases). The CDR3 extends over 15 amino acids. The V end lost 0 bases, the J end lost 6 bases, and 12 bases lay between the germline ends. Looked up from germline, CDR1 is MGHDK and CDR2 is SYGVNS. This CDR3 reads CASSEYPSGSNEQFF. Here the CDR3 DNA reads TGTGCCAGCAGTGAATATCCCTCGGGGAGCAATGAGCAGTTCTTC.

The chain couples TRBV7-2 to TRBJ1-2; TRBD1 matches 8 bases. Per germline, CDR1 SGHTA and CDR2 FQGNSA. Trimming removed 3 bases from V and 8 bases from J; junction bases left unmatched: 11. CDR3 length equals 15 residues. CDR3 loop: CASSFQGTGKPGYTF. The CDR3 nucleotides read TGTGCCAGCAGCTTTCAAGGGACAGGAAAACCAGGCTACACCTTC.

The chain combines TRBV30 with TRBJ2-5; TRBD2 is a possible D gene (6 bases). Trimming took off 4 bases at V and 4 bases at J, with 13 bases between the two ends. Germline V gene data show CDR1 as GTSNPN and CDR2 as SVGIG (reference sequence). The CDR3 consists of 13 residues. The CDR3 DNA reads as TGTGCCTGGAATCCGGGGGACCGAGAGACCCAGTACTTC. Its translation is CAWNPGDRETQYF.

In DNA form, the CDR3 reads TGTGCCAGTACCCCGGGACAGGGAAACTATGGCTACACCTTC. Its protein is CASTPGQGNYGYTF. The chain links TRBV19 to TRBJ1-2; 9 bases are a match to TRBD1. CDR1 is LNHDA and CDR2 is SQIVND in the germline V gene (reference sequence). The CDR3 extends over 14 amino acids. Unmatched junction bases numbered 5, after V lost 7 bases and J lost 2 bases.

The CDR3 sequence: CASWVGGQMNTDTQYF. The DNA for the CDR3 is TGCGCCAGCTGGGTTGGCGGACAGATGAACACAGATACGCAGTATTTT. The V gene is TRBV10-1, the J gene TRBJ2-3; TRBD1 is a possible D gene (6 bases). V was clipped by 8 bases and J by 2 bases, with 20 bases between them. The CDR3 length is 16 residues. Germline V gene lookup returns CDR1 WNHNN and CDR2 SYGVQD (reference sequence).

This clone was recorded only once. The J gene is TRBJ1-2, the V gene TRBV4-1, with TRBD1 identical over 7 bases. V shed 4 bases and J 5 bases; nucleotides not matched to a gene: 10. Germline V gives CDR1 MGHRA, CDR2 YSYEKL. The CDR3 is made up of 15 amino acids. CDR3 protein: CASSPRSGTAYGYTF. DNA for the CDR3: TGCGCCAGCAGCCCACGATCCGGGACAGCTTATGGCTACACCTTC.

V gene TRBV25-1 combines with J gene TRBJ2-7; 10 bases align to TRBD1. The CDR3 contains 15 residues. CDR1 and CDR2 (germline): MGHDK, SYGVNS. V was pared by 2 bases and J by 1 base, with 2 bases of the junction left unmatched. This CDR3 reads CASSEPGQGSYEQYF. The DNA of the CDR3 is TGTGCCAGCAGTGAACCGGGACAGGGGTCCTACGAGCAGTACTTC.

V and J are TRBV5-1 and TRBJ1-2, with TRBD1 matching over 7 bases. The CDR3 extends over 16 amino acids. Losses at the gene ends were 4 bases for V and 7 bases for J; bases not matched to a gene: 16. Germline V CDR1 and CDR2: SGHRS, YFSETQ. DNA for the CDR3: TGCGCCAGCAGCCCATTGACAGGGAAGGACAGCGGTGGCTACACCTTC. Amino acids: CASSPLTGKDSGGYTF. The full variable domain, in which reference TRBV5-1 and TRBJ1-2 provide the parts outside the CDR3, is KAGVTQTPRYLIKTRGQQVTLSCSPISGHRSVSWYQQTPGQGLQFLFEYFSETQRNKGNFPGRFSGRQFSNSRSEMNVSTLELGDSALYLCASSPLTGKDSGGYTFGSGTRLTVV.

The V and J genes are TRBV3-1 (or the pseudogene TRBV3-2) and TRBJ1-2; D is unclear. The CDR3 is 15 residues long. The V gene lost 3 bases and the J gene lost 3 bases, with 14 bases spanning the gap. The germline V gene encodes CDR1 LGHDT and CDR2 YNNKEL (reference sequence). The CDR3 sequence is CASSHAPPADYGYTF. The CDR3 bases are TGTGCCAGCAGCCATGCCCCCCCGGCAGACTATGGCTACACCTTC.

The chain couples TRBV27 to TRBJ1-1; D unresolved. This CDR3 has 13 residues. V lost 3 bases to trimming and J lost 4 bases, with 9 bases between them. Germline values: CDR1 MNHEY, CDR2 SMNVEV (reference sequence). CDR3 sequence: CASSFLGGTEAFF. Here the CDR3 DNA reads TGTGCCAGCAGTTTTCTCGGTGGCACTGAAGCTTTCTTT.

For this clone: The junction differs from germline at one of its ends, possibly a read error. The chain has TRBV4-1 and TRBJ2-1; tentatively, D is TRBD1 or TRBD2 (6 bases each). The germline CDR1 and CDR2 sequences are MGHRA and YSYEKL. The CDR3 contains 19 residues. This CDR3 reads CARSRSRGDGLSSYNEQFF. In nucleotides, the CDR3 is TGCGCCCGCAGCCGCTCGAGGGGGGACGGACTGAGCTCCTACAATGAGCAGTTCTTC.

The chain carries TRBV10-1 and TRBJ1-1, with 9 bases matching TRBD1. With V trimmed by 7 bases and J by 1 base, 1 base remained unmatched. The CDR3 sequence is 13 residues long. Germline lookup yields CDR1 WNHNN and CDR2 SYGVQD (reference sequence). Here the CDR3 DNA reads TGCGCCAGCAAGGGACAGGGGAACACTGAAGCTTTCTTT. It encodes CASKGQGNTEAFF.

V is TRBV19 and J is TRBJ1-2, with unresolved D. This CDR3 is 14 amino acids long. V lost 6 bases and J lost 8, with 19 bases in between. The germline CDR1 and CDR2 sequences are LNHDA and SQIVND (reference sequence). The CDR3 DNA reads TGTGCCAGTAGCCTATTACAGAGCCAAGAAGGCTACACCTTC. Translation: CASSLLQSQEGYTF.

The chain links TRBV12-3 or TRBV12-4 to TRBJ2-1; D ambiguous. CDR3 length equals 11 residues. Between the trimmed V and J ends, which lost 4 bases and 10 bases, there was a span of 8 bases. CDR3 in amino acids: CASSSGREQFF. The DNA for the CDR3 is TGTGCCAGCAGTTCGGGTCGGGAGCAGTTCTTC.

This clone was recorded only once. The chain uses TRBV5-4 and TRBJ1-2; 8 bases are a match to TRBD1. The CDR3 extends over 17 amino acids. After removal of 4 bases from V and 4 bases from J, the junction contained 15 bases not matched to a gene. Germline V lookup: CDR1 SGHNT, CDR2 YYREEE (reference sequence). The CDR3 sequence: CASSLGGTGVSPYGYTF. CDR3 DNA sequence: TGTGCCAGCAGCCTGGGGGGGACAGGTGTGTCACCCTATGGCTACACCTTC.

This chain links TRBV5-4 with TRBJ2-7, with 10 bases aligning to TRBD1. The germline V gene has CDR1 SGHNT and CDR2 YYREEE (reference sequence). V trimming: 5 bases; J trimming: 3 bases; junction bases outside the gene matches: 11. This CDR3 contains 16 residues. The CDR3 spells CASSLTPGTGVYEQYF. CDR3 bases: TGTGCCAGCAGTTTGACCCCCGGGACAGGGGTCTACGAGCAGTACTTC.

Only one count was recorded for this clone. This chain links TRBV3-1 (or the pseudogene TRBV3-2) with TRBJ2-2; 10 nucleotides agree with TRBD2. After removal of 2 bases from V and 7 bases from J, the junction contained 10 bases not matched to a gene. Per the germline V gene, CDR1 is LGHDT and CDR2 is YNNKEL (reference sequence). The CDR3 covers 17 residues. CDR3: CASSQISLAGNDGELFF. CDR3 nucleotide sequence: TGTGCCAGCAGCCAAATATCACTAGCGGGAAATGACGGGGAGCTGTTTTTT.

The CDR3 DNA follows: TGCAGCGTTGAGGTGGGGAAAAGAGGTGGCTACACCTTC. Protein: CSVEVGKRGGYTF. The genes are TRBV29-1 and TRBJ1-2; D unclear. Germline V gene data show CDR1 as SQVTM and CDR2 as ANQGSEA. The CDR3 is 13 residues long. Trimming stripped 3 bases from V and 7 bases from J, with 15 bases between.